This T cell receptor (beta chain) was retrieved from a study of post-analysis software for immune sequencing data. Broader study findings: Elevated frequency relative to controls characterized roughly five TRBV segments in patients, TRBV5-6, TRBV5-1 and TRBV20-1 among them. Compared with controls, patients showed significantly lower normalized Chao1 diversity.

A remark on this clonotype: Antigen unknown.

Unique molecular identifiers were carried by the TCR beta cDNA libraries. TCRdb reprocessed the PCR reads via MiXCR and lists one record per CDR3 protein. The table lists hundreds of thousands of distinct CDR3 sequences, just under 30% of them singletons, with approximately 0.55% in the top ten. Trimming removed 4 bases from V and 6 bases from J; junction bases left unmatched: 5. The CDR3 has 14 amino acids. Germline-derived CDR1 and CDR2 are DFQATT and SNEGSKA (reference sequence). Sample: blood. The receptor's source is a girl aged 5-17 years with multiple sclerosis. This chain connects TRBV20-1 to TRBJ1-6, with 8 bases lining up with TRBD1. In DNA, the CDR3 is TGCAGTGCTATCGACAGGGGAAGTAATTCACCCCTCCACTTT. Its protein is CSAIDRGSNSPLHF.